The sequence of this T cell receptor beta chain was determined in a study of OX40 agonist ivuxolimab in advanced cancers. The wider study: Those enrolled were 82.7% male, with a mean age of 60 years and ages from 23 to 79. Whole-study results and caveats: At 0.1 to 3.0 mg/kg and by week 6, clonal expansion occurred in CD4+ and CD8+ blood T cells. In CD8+ T cells, expanded clones were on average more numerous than in CD4+.

This CDR3 contains 16 residues. The germline V gene encodes CDR1 KGHSH and CDR2 LQKENI. Germline trimming cut 1 base from V and 7 bases from J; bases unmatched to any gene: 9. Using immunoSEQ multiplex PCR, the repertoire was profiled, and TCRdb retains in-frame clones only, with some absent. This table holds some 86,000 clones, roughly 84% found once. Comment on this clone: As yet, its antigen is unknown.

The chain carries TRBV18 and TRBJ2-1; 8 nucleotides agree with TRBD2. Here the sequenced sample was CD4+ or CD8+ T cells sorted from blood, taken in a trial of the OX40 agonist ivuxolimab. This TCR was sampled from an adult with an advanced solid tumor such as melanoma, head and neck, liver or kidney cancer. The CDR3 region is CASSPLSAGVGNEQFF. Written as DNA, the CDR3 is TGTGCCAGCTCACCACTGTCAGCGGGAGTGGGGAATGAGCAGTTCTTC.